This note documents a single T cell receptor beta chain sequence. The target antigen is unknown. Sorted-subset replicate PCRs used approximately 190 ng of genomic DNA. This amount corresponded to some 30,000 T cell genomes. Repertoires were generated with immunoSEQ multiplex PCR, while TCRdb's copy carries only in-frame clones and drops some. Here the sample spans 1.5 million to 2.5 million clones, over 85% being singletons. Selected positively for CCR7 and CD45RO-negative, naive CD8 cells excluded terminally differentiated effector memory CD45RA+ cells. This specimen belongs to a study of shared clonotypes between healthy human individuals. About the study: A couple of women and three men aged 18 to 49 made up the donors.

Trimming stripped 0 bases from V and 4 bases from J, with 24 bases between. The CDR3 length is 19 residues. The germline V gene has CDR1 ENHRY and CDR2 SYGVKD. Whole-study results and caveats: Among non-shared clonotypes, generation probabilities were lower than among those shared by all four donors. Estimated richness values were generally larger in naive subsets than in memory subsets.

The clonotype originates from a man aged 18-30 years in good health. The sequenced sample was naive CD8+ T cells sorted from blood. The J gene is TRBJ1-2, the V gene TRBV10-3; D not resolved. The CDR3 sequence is CAISESTSSEGVVPYGYTF. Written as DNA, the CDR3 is TGTGCCATCAGTGAGTCGACCTCCTCGGAGGGAGTGGTCCCCTATGGCTACACCTTC.